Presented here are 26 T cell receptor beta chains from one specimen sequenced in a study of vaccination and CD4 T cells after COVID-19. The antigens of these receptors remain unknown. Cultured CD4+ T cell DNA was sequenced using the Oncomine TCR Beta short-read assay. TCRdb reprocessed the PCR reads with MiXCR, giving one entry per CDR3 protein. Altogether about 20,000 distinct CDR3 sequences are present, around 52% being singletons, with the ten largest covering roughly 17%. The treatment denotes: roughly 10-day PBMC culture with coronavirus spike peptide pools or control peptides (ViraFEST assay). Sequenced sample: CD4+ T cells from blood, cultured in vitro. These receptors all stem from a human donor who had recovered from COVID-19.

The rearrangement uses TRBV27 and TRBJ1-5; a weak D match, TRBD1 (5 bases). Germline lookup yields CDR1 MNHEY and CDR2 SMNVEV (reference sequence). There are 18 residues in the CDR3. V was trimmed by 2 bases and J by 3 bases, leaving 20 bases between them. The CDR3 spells CASSLLRGDGLNNQPQHF. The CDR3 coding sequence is TGTGCCAGCAGTTTACTCCGGGGGGACGGCCTGAACAATCAGCCCCAGCATTTT.

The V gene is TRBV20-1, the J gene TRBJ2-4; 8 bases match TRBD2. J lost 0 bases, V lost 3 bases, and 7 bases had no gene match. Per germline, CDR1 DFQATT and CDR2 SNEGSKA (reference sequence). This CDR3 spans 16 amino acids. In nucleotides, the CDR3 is TGCAGTGCTAGGGGGGTAGCGGGGATAGCCAAAAACATTCAGTACTTC. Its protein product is CSARGVAGIAKNIQYF.

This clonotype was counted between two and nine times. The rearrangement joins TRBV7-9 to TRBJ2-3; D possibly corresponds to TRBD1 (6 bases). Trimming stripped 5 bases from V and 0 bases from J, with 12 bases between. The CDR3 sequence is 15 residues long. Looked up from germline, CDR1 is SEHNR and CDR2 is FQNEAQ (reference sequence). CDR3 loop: CASSASGVSTDTQYF. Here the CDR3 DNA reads TGTGCCAGCAGCGCTTCAGGGGTGAGCACAGATACGCAGTATTTT.

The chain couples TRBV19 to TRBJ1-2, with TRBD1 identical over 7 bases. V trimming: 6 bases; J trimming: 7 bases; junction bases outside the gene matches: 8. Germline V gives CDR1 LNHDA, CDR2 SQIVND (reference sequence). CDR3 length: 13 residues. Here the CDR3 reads CASSQTGYSGYTF. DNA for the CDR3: TGTGCCAGTAGCCAGACAGGGTACTCTGGCTACACCTTC.

CDR3 DNA sequence: TGTGCCAGTAGTCCCGGGGGGGCTGGGCGCACCCTCCACTTT. This codes for CASSPGGAGRTLHF. V gene TRBV19 combines with J gene TRBJ1-6, with a weak D call TRBD1 (6 bases). Trimming stripped 5 bases from V and 14 bases from J, with 19 bases between. CDR1 is LNHDA and CDR2 is SQIVND in the germline V gene (reference sequence). The CDR3 consists of 14 residues.

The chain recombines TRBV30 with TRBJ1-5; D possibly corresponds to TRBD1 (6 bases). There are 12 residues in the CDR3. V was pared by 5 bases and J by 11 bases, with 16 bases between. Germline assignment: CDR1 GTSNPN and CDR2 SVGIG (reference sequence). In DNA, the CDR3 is TGTGCCTGGGACAGGTCCGGATCAGCCCAGCATTTT. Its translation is CAWDRSGSAQHF.

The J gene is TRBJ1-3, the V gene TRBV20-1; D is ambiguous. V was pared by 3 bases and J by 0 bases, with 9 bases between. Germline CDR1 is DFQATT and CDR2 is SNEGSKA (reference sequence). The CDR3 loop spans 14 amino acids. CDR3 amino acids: CSASYWASGNTIYF. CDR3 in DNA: TGCAGTGCTAGTTACTGGGCCTCTGGAAACACCATATATTTT.

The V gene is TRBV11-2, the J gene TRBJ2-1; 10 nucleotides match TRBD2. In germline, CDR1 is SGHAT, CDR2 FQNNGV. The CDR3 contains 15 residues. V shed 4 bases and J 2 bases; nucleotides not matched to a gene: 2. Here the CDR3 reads CASSSLAGAYNEQFF. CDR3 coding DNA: TGTGCCAGCAGCTCCCTAGCGGGGGCCTACAATGAGCAGTTCTTC.

Written as DNA, the CDR3 is TGTGCCAGCAGTGAACAGGGCAGCCCGGGGGCCCAGTACTTC. Protein product: CASSEQGSPGAQYF. V gene TRBV2 combines with J gene TRBJ2-5; D might be TRBD2 (6 bases). This CDR3 has 14 amino acids. CDR1 SNHLY and CDR2 FYNNEI come from the germline V gene. The germline V and J ends were trimmed by 2 bases and 9 bases, with 16 bases remaining between them.

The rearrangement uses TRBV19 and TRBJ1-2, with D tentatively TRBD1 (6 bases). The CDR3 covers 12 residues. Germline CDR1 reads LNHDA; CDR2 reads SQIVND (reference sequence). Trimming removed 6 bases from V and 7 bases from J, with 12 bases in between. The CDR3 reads CASSENRAGYTF. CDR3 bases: TGTGCCAGTAGCGAGAACAGGGCTGGCTACACCTTC.

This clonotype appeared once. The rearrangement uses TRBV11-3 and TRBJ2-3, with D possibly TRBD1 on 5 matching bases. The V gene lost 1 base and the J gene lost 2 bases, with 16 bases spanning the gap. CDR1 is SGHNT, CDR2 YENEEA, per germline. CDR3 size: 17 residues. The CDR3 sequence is CASSLGRGWAATDTQYF. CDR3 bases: TGTGCCAGCAGCTTAGGAAGGGGCTGGGCGGCCACAGATACGCAGTATTTT.

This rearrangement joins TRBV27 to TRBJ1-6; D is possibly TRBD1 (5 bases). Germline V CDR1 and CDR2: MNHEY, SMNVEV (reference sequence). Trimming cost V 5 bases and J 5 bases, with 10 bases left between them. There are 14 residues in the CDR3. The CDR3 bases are TGTGCCAGCAGTCTTGAGGGACATAATTCACCCCTCCACTTT. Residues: CASSLEGHNSPLHF.

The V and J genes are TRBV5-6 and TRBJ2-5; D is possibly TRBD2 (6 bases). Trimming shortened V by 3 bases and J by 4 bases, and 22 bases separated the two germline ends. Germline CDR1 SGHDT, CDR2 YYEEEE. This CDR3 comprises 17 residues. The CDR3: CASSSVILGDFGETQYF. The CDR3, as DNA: TGTGCCAGCAGCTCCGTCATTCTCGGGGACTTTGGAGAGACCCAGTACTTC.

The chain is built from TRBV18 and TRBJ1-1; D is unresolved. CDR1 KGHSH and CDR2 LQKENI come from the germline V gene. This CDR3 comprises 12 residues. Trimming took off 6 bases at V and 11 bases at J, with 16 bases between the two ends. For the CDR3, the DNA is TGTGCCAGCTCCCTTGACGGAGTTTTGGCTTTCTTT. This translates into CASSLDGVLAFF.

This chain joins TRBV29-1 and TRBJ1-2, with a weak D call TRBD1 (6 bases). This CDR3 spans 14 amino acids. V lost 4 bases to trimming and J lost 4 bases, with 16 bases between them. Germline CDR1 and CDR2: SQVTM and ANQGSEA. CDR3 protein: CSVVGLGAVYGYTF. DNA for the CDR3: TGCAGCGTTGTGGGTCTGGGGGCGGTCTATGGCTACACCTTC.

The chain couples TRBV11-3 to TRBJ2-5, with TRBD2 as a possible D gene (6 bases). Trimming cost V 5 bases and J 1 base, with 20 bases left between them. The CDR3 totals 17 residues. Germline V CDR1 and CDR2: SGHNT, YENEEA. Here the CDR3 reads CASSGDPSGGSQETQYF. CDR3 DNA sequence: TGTGCCAGCAGCGGAGATCCGTCTGGAGGGTCCCAAGAGACCCAGTACTTC.

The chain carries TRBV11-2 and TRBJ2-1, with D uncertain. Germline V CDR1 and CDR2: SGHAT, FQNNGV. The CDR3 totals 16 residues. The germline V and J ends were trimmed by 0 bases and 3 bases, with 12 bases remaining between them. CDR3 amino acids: CASSLEIGSIYNEQFF. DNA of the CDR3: TGTGCCAGCAGCTTAGAGATAGGGTCTATCTACAATGAGCAGTTCTTC.

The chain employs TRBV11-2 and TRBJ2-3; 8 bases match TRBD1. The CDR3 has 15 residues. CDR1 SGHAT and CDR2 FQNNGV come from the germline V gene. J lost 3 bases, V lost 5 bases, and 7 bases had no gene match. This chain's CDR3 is CASSALQGATDTQYF. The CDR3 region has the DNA TGTGCCAGCAGCGCATTGCAGGGGGCGACAGATACGCAGTATTTT.

CDR3 amino acids: CASSLFGFSYEQYF. The CDR3 DNA reads as TGTGCCAGCAGTTTATTTGGATTCTCCTACGAGCAGTACTTC. The chain links TRBV28 to TRBJ2-7, with D unresolved. V shed 1 base and J shed 0 bases, with 7 bases lying between them. CDR3 size: 14 residues. Looked up from germline, CDR1 is MDHEN and CDR2 is SYDVKM.

The CDR3 reads CASSQAAGARGHGTGELFF. The DNA for the CDR3 is TGCGCCAGCAGCCAAGCCGCCGGGGCCAGGGGGCATGGGACCGGGGAGCTGTTTTTT. The chain carries TRBV4-3 and TRBJ2-2; 8 nucleotides agree with TRBD1. Per the germline V gene, CDR1 is LGHNA and CDR2 is YSLEER. The CDR3 consists of 19 residues. The V gene end was trimmed by 1 base and the J gene end by 5 bases; junction bases not matched to a gene: 15.

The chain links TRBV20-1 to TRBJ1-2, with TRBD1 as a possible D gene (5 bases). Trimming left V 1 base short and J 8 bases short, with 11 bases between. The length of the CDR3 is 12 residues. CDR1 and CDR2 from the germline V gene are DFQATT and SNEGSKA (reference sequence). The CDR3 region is CSARVEGPGYTF. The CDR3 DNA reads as TGCAGTGCTAGAGTAGAGGGACCCGGCTACACCTTC.

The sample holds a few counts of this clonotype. The CDR3 loop reads CASSFGTGYGNEQFF. CDR3 coding DNA: TGCGCCAGCAGTTTTGGGACAGGCTATGGCAATGAGCAGTTCTTC. V usage is TRBV5-1 and J usage is TRBJ2-1; the match to TRBD1 covers 8 bases. Germline V lookup: CDR1 SGHRS, CDR2 YFSETQ. The CDR3 is 15 residues long. The J segment lost 6 bases and the V segment lost 5 bases, leaving 10 bases of the junction unmatched.

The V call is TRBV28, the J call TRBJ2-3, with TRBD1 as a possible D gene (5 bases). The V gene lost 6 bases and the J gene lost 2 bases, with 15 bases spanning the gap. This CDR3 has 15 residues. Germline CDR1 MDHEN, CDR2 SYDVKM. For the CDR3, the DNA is TGTGCCAGCAGATCCCCCAGGGTAGACACAGATACGCAGTATTTT. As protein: CASRSPRVDTDTQYF.

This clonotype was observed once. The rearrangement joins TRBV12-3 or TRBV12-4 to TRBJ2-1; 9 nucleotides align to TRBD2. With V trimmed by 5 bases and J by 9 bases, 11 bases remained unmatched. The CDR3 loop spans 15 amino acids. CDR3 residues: CASSGLGLAGREQFF. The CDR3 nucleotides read TGTGCCAGCAGTGGGCTTGGGCTAGCGGGGCGTGAGCAGTTCTTC.

The CDR3 coding sequence is TGTGCCAGCAGCTTAGTCGGCGTGACTAGCGGGAGAAAGGGTGAGCAGTTCTTC. Its protein is CASSLVGVTSGRKGEQFF. The rearrangement joins TRBV7-2 to TRBJ2-1, with 12 bases identical to TRBD2. The CDR3 is 18 residues long. The germline V gene encodes CDR1 SGHTA and CDR2 FQGNSA. V dropped 1 base and J dropped 9; count of bases not matched to a gene: 13. The complete variable domain, with remaining parts taken from reference TRBV7-2 and TRBJ2-1, reads GAGVSQSPSNKVTEKGKDVELRCDPISGHTALYWYRQSLGQGLEFLIYFQGNSAPDKSGLPSDRFSAERTGGSVSTLTIQRTQQEDSAVYLCASSLVGVTSGRKGEQFFGPGTRLTVL.

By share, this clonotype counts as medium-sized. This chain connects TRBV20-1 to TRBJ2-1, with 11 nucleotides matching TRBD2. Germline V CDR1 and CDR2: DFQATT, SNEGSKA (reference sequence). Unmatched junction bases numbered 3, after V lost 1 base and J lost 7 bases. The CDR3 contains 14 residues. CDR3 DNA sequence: TGCAGTGCTAGAGGCGCTAGCGGGAGGAATGAGCAGTTCTTC. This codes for CSARGASGRNEQFF.